The 8 T cell receptor beta chains reported below all come from one sample, sequenced in a study of CD8 T cells in ankylosing spondylitis. In TCRdb, the 5' RACE reads were re-called with MiXCR into one record per CDR3 protein. This sample has 150,000 to 200,000 distinct CDR3 sequences, with just over 9.5% found just once. The material sequenced was blood, either unsorted or a sorted T cell fraction (not recorded which). The receptors were gathered from a female donor with ankylosing spondylitis or in good health (not recorded which).

The table lists this clonotype with many counts. This chain joins TRBV27 and TRBJ2-1; 14 nucleotides align to TRBD2. Unmatched junction bases numbered 5, after V lost 8 bases and J lost 5 bases. The germline V gene has CDR1 MNHEY and CDR2 SMNVEV (reference sequence). The CDR3 totals 15 residues. The CDR3 reads CASRLAGGPNNEQFF. The CDR3 DNA follows: TGTGCCAGCCGACTAGCGGGAGGGCCAAACAATGAGCAGTTCTTC.

The chain combines TRBV24-1 with TRBJ2-1, with 9 bases fitting TRBD2. Germline loops: CDR1 KGHDR, CDR2 SFDVKD. J was trimmed by 10 bases and V by 4 bases; bases with no gene match: 4. The CDR3 extends over 13 amino acids. Here the CDR3 DNA reads TGTGCCACCAGTGACTGGACTAGCGAGGAGCAGTTCTTC. It translates to CATSDWTSEEQFF.

This clonotype was seen only a few times. The chain carries TRBV20-1 and TRBJ2-7, with 7 positions matching TRBD1. With V trimmed by 1 base and J by 0 bases, 9 bases remained unmatched. CDR3 size: 16 residues. Germline V gene data show CDR1 as DFQATT and CDR2 as SNEGSKA (reference sequence). CDR3 protein: CSARATLTGSSYEQYF. The CDR3 DNA follows: TGCAGTGCTAGAGCCACCCTGACAGGGAGCTCCTACGAGCAGTACTTC.

This clonotype was seen a few times. V is TRBV9 and J is TRBJ2-5; 7 nucleotides agree with TRBD2. Germline V gene data show CDR1 as SGDLS and CDR2 as YYNGEE. The CDR3 loop spans 14 amino acids. V lost 3 bases to trimming and J lost 3 bases; unmatched junction nucleotides: 5. The CDR3 protein is CASSAGRGKETQYF. For the CDR3, the DNA is TGTGCCAGCAGCGCGGGGAGGGGAAAAGAGACCCAGTACTTC.

This clonotype was found many times. The genes are TRBV2 and TRBJ1-2; no firm D call. V shed 9 bases and J shed 6 bases, with 20 bases lying between them. The CDR3 has 14 residues. Germline-derived CDR1 and CDR2 are SNHLY and FYNNEI. The CDR3 bases are TGTGCCAGACCTCGGGCCTCCGTGGGCCATGGCTACACCTTC. Protein product: CARPRASVGHGYTF.

The chain has TRBV11-2 and TRBJ2-7; 14 bases match TRBD2. The CDR3 loop spans 17 amino acids. J was trimmed by 4 bases and V by 0 bases; bases with no gene match: 5. Germline CDR1 is SGHAT and CDR2 is FQNNGV. CDR3 nucleotides: TGTGCCAGCAGCTTAGATCGACTAGCGGGAGGGCAGTACGAGCAGTACTTC. This translates into CASSLDRLAGGQYEQYF.

This clonotype has more than one count but fewer than ten. The V and J genes are TRBV10-3 and TRBJ2-1; perhaps TRBD2 as D (6 bases). CDR3 size: 14 residues. Between the trimmed V and J ends, which lost 4 bases and 8 bases, there was a span of 15 bases. The germline V gene encodes CDR1 ENHRY and CDR2 SYGVKD. The CDR3 spells CAISGEVESDEQFF. Written as DNA, the CDR3 is TGTGCCATCAGTGGGGAGGTCGAGAGCGATGAGCAGTTCTTC.

The chain employs TRBV5-1 and TRBJ2-7, with D perhaps matching TRBD1 (6 bases). V was pared by 1 base and J by 4 bases, with 9 bases between. CDR1 and CDR2 (germline): SGHRS, YFSETQ. The CDR3 has 13 amino acids. The CDR3 coding sequence is TGCGCCAGCAGCTTGAGGGACATGTACGAGCAGTACTTC. Its translation: CASSLRDMYEQYF.